Listed here is a single TCR beta chain. The data were obtained in a study of blood T cell repertoires in COVID-19. Study-wide background: COVID-19 samples collected from the United States, Italy and Spain covered acute and convalescent phases. Sources were T cells, B-cell-depleted T cells, or PBMCs; the material itself was cDNA or gDNA.

The V and J ends lost 1 base and 2 bases respectively, with 12 bases between them. The germline gives CDR1 SEHNR, CDR2 FQNEAQ (reference sequence). The length of the CDR3 is 15 residues. In the original processing: How many nucleated cells were present was estimated from reference gene primer amplification. The table came from immunoSEQ multiplex PCR; TCRdb's copy has only in-frame clones and leaves some out. V and J calls and clone size are as listed in that table; D and trimming were resolved from the DNA. The table has approximately 130,000 clones, 84% seen once. The chain recombines TRBV7-9 with TRBJ2-7; D is possibly TRBD1 (5 bases). This sequence was found in a human donor in a cohort sampled during active COVID-19. The sample was peripheral blood. This chain's CDR3 is CASSLEGQGPYEQYF. The CDR3 DNA reads TGTGCCAGCAGCTTAGAAGGCCAGGGCCCCTACGAGCAGTACTTC. Looking up the rest from reference TRBV7-9 and TRBJ2-7 gives the full variable domain: DTGVSQNPRHKITKRGQNVTFRCDPISEHNRLYWYRQTLGQGPEFLTYFQNEAQLEKSRLLSDRFSAERPKGSFSTLEIQRTEQGDSAMYLCASSLEGQGPYEQYFGPGTRLTVT.